The rows below give T cell receptor beta chains drawn from one sample of a study of a mutant IDH1 vaccine in newly diagnosed glioma. The protocol was immunoSEQ multiplex PCR, while the TCRdb copy is restricted to in-frame clones and leaves out a portion. Of about 94,000 clones listed, roughly 90% are singletons. For these receptors, no antigen is known. The source was PBMCs, collected from a glioma patient whose treatment included an IDH1 peptide vaccine. These receptors all stem from a woman in her 50s with glioma. CDR3s include the opening cysteine and the closing phenylalanine or tryptophan. The D gene is left open where the match is weak. Some rows mark clone size as missing; the rest say once, few, many or name a class of expanded clone.

once	TRBV6-6	TRBJ1-2	NA	TGTGCCAGCAGTGTCTACAGGGAGGCCTATGGCTACACCTTC	CASSVYREAYGYTF
NA	TRBV20-1	TRBJ2-7	NA	TGCAGTGCTAGGGAAACCTACGAGCAGTACTTC	CSARETYEQYF
NA	TRBV14	TRBJ2-7	NA	TGTGCCAGCGGGCGGCTATACGAGCAGTACTTC	CASGRLYEQYF
NA	TRBV5-1	TRBJ1-1	NA	TGCGCCAGCAGCGAGTCACCAGGGAGCACTGAAGCTTTCTTT	CASSESPGSTEAFF
NA	TRBV6-5	TRBJ2-3	TRBD1	TGTGCCAGCAGGGGACAGGGGGATACGCAGTATTTT	CASRGQGDTQYF
NA	TRBV5-1	TRBJ2-1	TRBD2	TGCGCCAGCACCCCTTCTAGCGGGAAGAATGAGCAGTTCTTC	CASTPSSGKNEQFF
NA	TRBV9	TRBJ1-4	NA	TGTGCCAGCAGCGGCAACAGGGCAACTAATGAAAAACTGTTTTTT	CASSGNRATNEKLFF
NA	TRBV5-4	TRBJ2-2	TRBD2	TGTGCCAGCAGCCCGGAGGCGGGACTAGAATCCACCGGGGAGCTGTTTTTT	CASSPEAGLESTGELFF
few	TRBV14	TRBJ1-6	NA	TGTGCCAGCAGCCAAGGACTCGGGTCACCCCTCCACTTT	CASSQGLGSPLHF
NA	TRBV6-6	TRBJ2-6	TRBD1	TGTGCCAGCAGTTACGACAGGGCTGGGGCCAACGTCCTGACTTTC	CASSYDRAGANVLTF
NA	TRBV6-1	TRBJ2-5	TRBD2	TGTGCCAGCAGTGAACTAGCGGGAGTAGAGACCCAGTACTTC	CASSELAGVETQYF
NA	TRBV6-1	TRBJ2-5	NA	TGTGCCAGCAGTGAACCGGCGTCGAGCGGCCAGGAATACTTC	CASSEPASSGQEYF
NA	TRBV6-4	TRBJ2-1	NA	TGTGCCAGCGCCAAGACGGAATACAATGAGCAGTTCTTC	CASAKTEYNEQFF
NA	TRBV30	TRBJ2-7	NA	TGTGCCTGGATCCCCAACCCCCGAGGGAGGCGCTCCTACGAGCAGTACTTC	CAWIPNPRGRRSYEQYF
NA	TRBV5-4	TRBJ2-2	NA	TGTGCCAGCAGCTTGGACAGGGTTACCGGGGAGCTGTTTTTT	CASSLDRVTGELFF
NA	TRBV29-1	TRBJ2-7	TRBD2	TGCAGCGTTGAAGGGGGAACGGGACTAGCGAAGGACTACGAGCAGTACTTC	CSVEGGTGLAKDYEQYF
NA	TRBV6-1	TRBJ1-2	NA	TGTGCCAGCAAGGAGAGGAACTATGGCTACACCTTC	CASKERNYGYTF
NA	TRBV11-2	TRBJ2-4	TRBD1	TGTGCCAGCAGCTTAGACTGGACAGGGTTTTTGGCCAAAAACATTCAGTACTTC	CASSLDWTGFLAKNIQYF
NA	TRBV4-1	TRBJ2-5	NA	TGCGCCAGCAGCCGTGGGGACTCGCAAGAGACCCAGTACTTC	CASSRGDSQETQYF
NA	TRBV5-1	TRBJ2-7	NA	TGCGCCAGCAGGGACTCCGACTACGAGCAGTACTTC	CASRDSDYEQYF
NA	TRBV11-2	TRBJ2-5	NA	TGTGCCAGCAGCCCCCAAGAGACCCAGTACTTC	CASSPQETQYF
NA	TRBV14	TRBJ1-1	NA	TGTGCCAGCAGCCAAGACGTTTGGGGAGGGACTGAAGCTTTCTTT	CASSQDVWGGTEAFF
NA	TRBV18	TRBJ2-7	TRBD1	TGTGCCAGCTCACCAACCCGGGACAGAACCTACGAGCAGTACTTC	CASSPTRDRTYEQYF
NA	TRBV28	TRBJ1-2	NA	TGTGCCAGCAGCCTCGGGACGGGCTATGGCTACACCTTC	CASSLGTGYGYTF
NA	TRBV6-6	TRBJ2-3	NA	TGTGCCAGCAGTTACTCGAGTGATACGCAGTATTTT	CASSYSSDTQYF
NA	TRBV7-9	TRBJ1-6	TRBD1	TGTGCCAGCAGCTCCATCCTCAGGGGGCAAAATTCACCCCTCCACTTT	CASSSILRGQNSPLHF
once	TRBV29-1	TRBJ1-1	TRBD1	TGCAGCGCCCCAGGTCGGACAGGGGGCAGGACTGAAGCTTTCTTT	CSAPGRTGGRTEAFF
NA	TRBV5-1	TRBJ2-5	TRBD2	TGCGCCAGCAGCTTGGGGGCTAGCGGGAGGGTCCAAGAGACCCAGTACTTC	CASSLGASGRVQETQYF
NA	TRBV7-9	TRBJ1-5	TRBD1	TGTGCCAGCAGCGGACGGACAGGGACTCAGCCCCAGCATTTT	CASSGRTGTQPQHF
NA	TRBV10-3	TRBJ1-2	TRBD1	TGTGCCAGCAGTGCATCAGGGGGCTCGGGCTATGGCTACACCTTC	CASSASGGSGYGYTF
NA	TRBV28	TRBJ2-7	NA	TGTGCCAGCAGTTTTACCGAGCAGTACTTC	CASSFTEQYF
once	TRBV7-9	TRBJ2-7	TRBD2	TGTGCCAGCTTTCCTCCGGGACTCAAAGCGGGAGCACCTTACGAGCAGTACTTC	CASFPPGLKAGAPYEQYF
NA	TRBV7-2	TRBJ1-5	NA	TGTGCCAGCAGCTCCCGGGTAAATCAGCCCCAGCATTTT	CASSSRVNQPQHF
NA	TRBV6-6	TRBJ1-2	NA	TGTGCCAGCGCCTACTCCGAGGGGGAGTGGTATGGCTACACCTTC	CASAYSEGEWYGYTF
NA	TRBV6-1	TRBJ1-5	NA	TGTGCCAGCAGTGACGAGACCACCGACATCGATAGCAATCAGCCCCAGCATTTT	CASSDETTDIDSNQPQHF
NA	TRBV7-7	TRBJ1-1	NA	TGTGCTAGCAGGCAATTCCAGGGTTGTGGTGACACTGAAGCTTTCTTT	CASRQFQGCGDTEAFF
NA	TRBV7-2	TRBJ2-2	TRBD2	TGTGCCAGCAGCTTAGACGCTAGCGGGGGTGGTACCGGGGAGCTGTTTTTT	CASSLDASGGGTGELFF
NA	TRBV11-3	TRBJ2-7	TRBD2	TGTGCCAGCAGCTCTAGCGGGAGTCCCTACGAGCAGTACTTC	CASSSSGSPYEQYF
NA	TRBV13	TRBJ2-1	NA	TGTGCCAGCAGCTTAGGAGGGACCGGGCAGTTCTTC	CASSLGGTGQFF
NA	TRBV11-2	TRBJ1-3	NA	TGTGCCAGCAGCTTACCCATAAGTCCCTCTGGAAACACCATATATTTT	CASSLPISPSGNTIYF
NA	TRBV27	TRBJ2-7	TRBD2	TGTGCCAGCAGTTCCCCGGGAGGGCTCAGCTCCTACGAGCAGTACTTC	CASSSPGGLSSYEQYF
medium-sized	TRBV5-3	TRBJ2-2	NA	TGTGCCAGAAGCTTGGGACAAAACACCGGGGAGCTGTTTTTT	CARSLGQNTGELFF
NA	TRBV6-1	TRBJ1-3	NA	TGTGCCAGCAGTGAATTTAAGGGATCGACCGGAAACACCATATATTTT	CASSEFKGSTGNTIYF
NA	TRBV10-2	TRBJ2-1	NA	TGCGCCAGCAGTGAGTCAGCCCCAGGGATCCATGAGCAGTTCTTC	CASSESAPGIHEQFF
NA	TRBV11-2	TRBJ2-1	TRBD2	TGTGCCAGCAGACCCCCCCGGCGGGGGGACAATGAGCAGTTCTTC	CASRPPRRGDNEQFF
NA	TRBV10-2	TRBJ1-2	NA	TGCGCCAGCAGTGAGTACGACTATGGCTACACCTTC	CASSEYDYGYTF
NA	TRBV5-6	TRBJ2-7	TRBD1	TGTGCCAGCAGCTTCCGGACAGGGGTGAGGTCCTACGAGCAGTACTTC	CASSFRTGVRSYEQYF
NA	TRBV27	TRBJ2-5	TRBD1	TGTGCCAGCAGTTTACATGGGGACAGGGTCCAAGAGACCCAGTACTTC	CASSLHGDRVQETQYF
NA	TRBV25-1	TRBJ1-1	NA	TGTGCCAGCAGTGACAGGGGGAACACTGAAGCTTTCTTT	CASSDRGNTEAFF
NA	TRBV5-4	TRBJ2-7	NA	TGTGCCAGCAGCCTAGATTACATGTCCCGCTACGAGCAGTACTTC	CASSLDYMSRYEQYF
NA	TRBV28	TRBJ2-7	NA	TGTGCCAGCAGTTCAGTCCCCAGCCGTATCAACGAGCAGTACTTC	CASSSVPSRINEQYF
NA	TRBV4-1	TRBJ1-3	NA	TGCGCCAGCAGCCAAACCTTAGGGCGGGACCGGATCTCTGGAAACACCATATATTTT	CASSQTLGRDRISGNTIYF
NA	TRBV18	TRBJ2-1	NA	TGTGCCAGCTCACCACCGGACATCAGGAATGAGCAGTTCTTC	CASSPPDIRNEQFF
once	TRBV7-3	TRBJ2-1	NA	TGTGCCAGCAGCCGCAATAGCCGGAGCTCCTACAATGAGCAGTTCTTC	CASSRNSRSSYNEQFF
once	TRBV5-1	TRBJ2-7	TRBD1	TGCGCCAGCAGCTTACAGGGGGCCTACGAGCAGTACTTC	CASSLQGAYEQYF
NA	TRBV19	TRBJ2-7	NA	TGTGCCAGTAGTATAGATGGCAGTGGCTACGAGCAGTACTTC	CASSIDGSGYEQYF
NA	TRBV19	TRBJ2-1	NA	TGTGCCAGTAGTACGCCAGAGAGCTCCTACAATGAGCAGTTCTTC	CASSTPESSYNEQFF
NA	TRBV9	TRBJ1-5	TRBD1	TGTGCCAGCAGCTCCCGACAGGGAGGTCAGCCCCAGCATTTT	CASSSRQGGQPQHF
NA	TRBV4-1	TRBJ2-1	TRBD1	TGCGCCAGCAGCCAGGGATATCGAGGACAGGGCGCCAATGAGCAGTTCTTC	CASSQGYRGQGANEQFF
NA	TRBV6-5	TRBJ2-7	TRBD2	TGTGCCAGCAGTTACGACCTAGCGGGGCCCTACGAGCAGTACTTC	CASSYDLAGPYEQYF